One and the same sample provided the 32 T cell receptor beta chains below, sequenced in a study of tumor-infiltrating lymphocytes in primary liver carcinoma. From around 0.5 ug of total RNA, TCR beta-specific cDNA was reverse-transcribed using a constant-region primer. Investigators got TCR beta libraries out of three nested multiplex PCR rounds, done with slightly modified ARM-PCR. Researchers ran the first two PCR rounds for approximately 10 cycles each with TRBV1-TRBV30 forward primers and a C-beta reverse primer. TCRdb reprocessed the multiplex PCR reads via MiXCR and lists one record per CDR3 protein. Of 99,000 or so distinct CDR3 sequences detected, roughly four fifths appear once; the ten largest clones hold more than 15%. Unsorted bulk tissue of roughly 18-32 mg yielded co-extracted RNA and DNA. The specimen was liver tumor tissue from sampling region 3. Regarding subset: tumor region T3, left-lateral pole. These receptors all stem from a man between 35 and 55 years old with primary liver carcinoma and hepatitis B virus infection.

For this clonotype: Germline and junction disagree at one end, which may indicate a read error. The chain joins TRBV11-2 to TRBJ2-1; TRBD1 or TRBD2 may be the D gene (5 bases each). In germline, CDR1 is SGHAT, CDR2 FQNNGV. The CDR3 runs to 14 residues. The CDR3 region is CASSLSSSGHEEFF. For the CDR3, the DNA is TGTGCCAGCAGCTTATCTAGCTCGGGGCATGAGGAGTTCTTC.

Comment on this clonotype: The conserved closing phenylalanine or tryptophan is absent in this CDR3, likely reflecting a read error. The V gene is TRBV12-3 or TRBV12-4, the J gene TRBJ2-5; D possibly corresponds to TRBD1 (6 bases). The germline V and J ends were trimmed by 6 bases and 3 bases, with 17 bases remaining between them. The CDR3 contains 15 residues. CDR3 coding DNA: TGTGCCAGCAGCCCCTGGACAGAGGTCGAAGAGACCCAGTACTCC. It is translated as CASSPWTEVEETQYS.

Concerning this clonotype: A read error may explain this, as a much larger clone is one base away. The chain has TRBV30 and TRBJ2-1; perhaps TRBD1 as D (7 bases). The germline V and J ends were trimmed by 2 bases and 6 bases, with 17 bases remaining between them. This CDR3 is built from 15 residues. The germline V gene has CDR1 GTSNPN and CDR2 SVGIG (reference sequence). The CDR3 sequence is CAWSRGQGGSNEQFF. The CDR3 nucleotides read TGTGCCTGGAGTCGGGGGCAGGGGGGAAGCAATGAGCAGTTCTTC.

J is TRBJ1-6 and V is TRBV6-1, with 12 bases that match TRBD1. J lost 8 bases, V lost 7 bases, and 6 bases had no gene match. Germline CDR1 is MNHNS and CDR2 is SASEGT. The CDR3 loop spans 15 amino acids. The CDR3 is CASITGQGAHSPLHF. The CDR3 DNA follows: TGTGCCAGCATCACGGGACAGGGGGCTCATTCACCCCTCCACTTT.

As for this clonotype: Germline and junction disagree at one end, which may indicate a read error. The chain carries TRBV6-9 and TRBJ2-2; the D gene is possibly TRBD1 (5 bases). CDR1 MNHGY and CDR2 SVAAGI come from the germline V gene. The CDR3 is 13 residues long. Here the CDR3 DNA reads TGCACCAGCGCCAGGGTGGACACCGGGGAGCTGTTTTTT. It translates to CTSARVDTGELFF.

This clonotype occurred many times. V usage is TRBV12-3 or TRBV12-4 and J usage is TRBJ1-1; D unclear. The CDR3 has 12 residues. Trimming removed 10 bases at V and 5 bases at J, with 14 bases between. DNA of the CDR3: TGTGCCACGACCGGGCTGGGAACTGAAGCTTTCTTT. This sequence encodes CATTGLGTEAFF.

This clonotype was counted once. This chain joins TRBV5-4 and TRBJ1-2; 8 nucleotides agree with TRBD1. J was trimmed by 2 bases and V by 10 bases; bases with no gene match: 10. The CDR3 runs to 14 residues. Germline V gene data show CDR1 as SGHNT and CDR2 as YYREEE (reference sequence). CDR3 amino acids: CASSGRQGNYGYTF. CDR3 sequence (DNA): TGTGCCTCCAGTGGCAGACAGGGGAACTATGGCTACACCTTC.

A word on this clonotype: The missing conserved phenylalanine or tryptophan at the end of this CDR3 makes a read error likely. The V call is TRBV5-5, the J call TRBJ2-3; TRBD1 matches 11 bases. The CDR3 runs 15 residues. From germline, CDR1 is SGHKS and CDR2 YYEKEE (reference sequence). CDR3 sequence reads: CGSSWDRGSSDTQYV. The CDR3, as DNA: TGTGGCAGCAGCTGGGACAGGGGGAGTTCAGATACGCAGTATGTT.

A word on this clonotype: Compared with germline, one end of the junction differs, possibly owing to a read error. This chain connects TRBV5-6 to TRBJ2-2, with 8 nucleotides matching TRBD2. The CDR3 extends over 17 amino acids. CDR1 SGHDT and CDR2 YYEEEE come from the germline V gene. CDR3 region: CVSSLWGLVRITGELFF. The CDR3 DNA reads as TGTGTCAGCAGCTTATGGGGACTAGTGCGGATAACCGGGGAGCTGTTTTTT.

In its sample, this clonotype was seen once. In this CDR3 the conserved last residue, phenylalanine or tryptophan, is missing, so a read error is likely. The genes are TRBV6-6 and TRBJ2-4; D gene unclear. The germline V gene has CDR1 MNHNY and CDR2 SVGAGI (reference sequence). This CDR3 region has 14 residues. Written as DNA, the CDR3 is TGTGCCAGCAGCCCCGGCCAAGCCAAAAACATCCAGTACTTA. Translating gives CASSPGQAKNIQYL.

This clonotype has more than one count but fewer than ten. A much larger clone differs from this one at a single base, so this may be a read error. The chain couples TRBV30 to TRBJ2-6; a possible D gene is TRBD2 (5 bases). CDR3 length: 16 residues. Looked up from germline, CDR1 is GTSNPN and CDR2 is SVGIG (reference sequence). V lost 3 bases to trimming and J lost 2 bases, with 14 bases between them. The CDR3 region has the DNA TGTGCCTGGAGACGGAAGGGTAGCGCTGGGGCCAACGTCCTGACTTTC. Protein product: CAWRRKGSAGANVLTF.

A remark on this clonotype: At one end the junction does not follow the germline gene, possibly because of a read error. This chain connects TRBV4-3 to TRBJ2-3; no definite D call. Germline loops: CDR1 LGHNA, CDR2 YSLEER. This CDR3 is built from 14 residues. The CDR3 DNA reads as TGTGCCAGCAACCAAGTTGTTCTCTCAGATACGCAGTATTTT. This translates into CASNQVVLSDTQYF.

A note on this clonotype: A much larger clone is a single base away; this may be a read error. This chain links TRBV6-4 with TRBJ2-6, with D possibly TRBD1 on 5 matching bases. From germline, CDR1 is MRHNA and CDR2 SNTAGT. This CDR3 spans 14 amino acids. CDR3 sequence reads: CASSDNSGANVLAF. In nucleotides, the CDR3 is TGTGCCAGCAGTGACAACTCTGGGGCCAACGTCCTGGCTTTC.

CDR3: CTSNLDSIADTQYF. CDR3 DNA sequence: TGTACAAGCAACCTAGACAGCATTGCGGATACGCAGTATTTT. The chain joins TRBV2 to TRBJ2-3; weak D call: TRBD1 (5 bases). Per germline, CDR1 SNHLY and CDR2 FYNNEI. The CDR3 totals 14 residues.

This clonotype has just a few counts. This chain uses TRBV2 with TRBJ1-1; D is uncertain. With 6 bases removed from V and 3 bases from J, the gap between germline ends came to 14 bases. Germline lookup yields CDR1 SNHLY and CDR2 FYNNEI. The CDR3 length is 14 residues. The CDR3 sequence: CASSQRPTDTEAFF. The CDR3 DNA reads TGTGCCAGCAGCCAGAGGCCGACTGACACTGAAGCTTTCTTT. Drawing the rest from reference TRBV2 and TRBJ1-1, the complete variable domain is EPEVTQTPSHQVTQMGQEVILRCVPISNHLYFYWYRQILGQKVEFLVSFYNNEISEKSEIFDDQFSVERPDGSNFTLKIRSTKLEDSAMYFCASSQRPTDTEAFFGQGTRLTVV.

The V call is TRBV11-3, the J call TRBJ2-1; D unclear. The CDR3 sequence is 12 residues long. Germline V gene sequence: CDR1 SGHNT, CDR2 YENEEA. Here the CDR3 DNA reads TGTGACTGCAGCTTAAATGCCAGTGAGCAGTTCTTC. As protein: CDCSLNASEQFF.

Comment on this clonotype: The limits of the CDR3 on the DNA are not certain, so only TCRdb's listed CDR3 is given. The chain couples TRBV29-1 to TRBJ2-3; whether TRBD1, the table's D call, matches the DNA was not checked. The CDR3 sequence runs 14 residues, both termini included. CDR1 is SQVTM, CDR2 ANQGSEA, per germline. The chain's CDR3 is CSVGQGASTDTKYF.

As concerns this clonotype: A read error is likely, as this CDR3 ends without the conserved phenylalanine or tryptophan. The limits of the CDR3 on the DNA are not certain, so only TCRdb's listed CDR3 is given. This rearrangement joins TRBV6-2 or TRBV6-3 to TRBJ2-7; TRBD2 was called by the table and not checked on the DNA. Including both end residues, the CDR3 is 14 amino acids long. In germline, CDR1 is MNHEY, CDR2 SVGEGT. The CDR3 loop is CASKRLQEGYEQYP.

On this clonotype: The junction departs from germline at one end; a sequencing error may be responsible. The chain carries TRBV6-1 and TRBJ1-4; unclear D gene. The CDR3 totals 16 residues. CDR1 is MNHNS and CDR2 is SASEGT in the germline V gene. The CDR3 region has the DNA TGTGCCATCAGTGAAGCGTGGGTTGCAACTAATGAAAAACTGTTTTTT. This gives the protein CAISEAWVATNEKLFF.

In the case of this clonotype: The junction shows a germline mismatch at one end, possibly a read error. The gene calls are TRBV12-3 or TRBV12-4 and TRBJ2-7; TRBD1 aligns across 9 bases. The CDR3 sequence is 14 residues long. CDR3 DNA: TGTGCCAGCAGCCAAGAACAGGGGGCCTATGAGCATTACTTC. Its protein product is CASSQEQGAYEHYF.

A remark on this clonotype: Given the absence of the conserved phenylalanine or tryptophan at the CDR3 end, a read error is likely. This chain connects TRBV5-6 to TRBJ1-5; possibly TRBD1 for D (6 bases). The V gene's germline CDR1 is SGHDT and CDR2 YYEEEE. The CDR3 is 15 residues long. Here the CDR3 reads CASSSTCGGDQPQHL. CDR3 in DNA: TGTGCCAGCAGCTCTACTTGCGGGGGCGATCAACCCCAGCATTTG.

A single count supports this clonotype. Germline is not matched at one junction end, which may reflect a read error. The chain links TRBV28 to TRBJ2-5; D possibly corresponds to TRBD2 (5 bases). Per the germline V gene, CDR1 is MDHEN and CDR2 is SYDVKM. The CDR3 sequence is 13 residues long. The CDR3 bases are TGTGTCAGCGGTTTAGTGGTCCCGGAGACCCAGTACTTC. It specifies CVSGLVVPETQYF.

Concerning this clonotype itself: This likely comes from a read error, as the CDR3 has no conserved phenylalanine or tryptophan at its end. The CDR3 coding sequence is TGTGCCAGCAGCTTTGGCCGGGGTTACAGTGTGCAGTTCTTA. Amino acids: CASSFGRGYSVQFL. V gene TRBV5-4 combines with J gene TRBJ2-1; the D gene is possibly TRBD2 (5 bases). The germline gives CDR1 SGHNT, CDR2 YYREEE (reference sequence). V lost 2 bases and J lost 12, with 18 bases in between. The CDR3 runs 14 residues.

About this clonotype itself: One junction end disagrees with the germline gene, perhaps due to a read error. The chain recombines TRBV12-3 or TRBV12-4 with TRBJ2-1, with TRBD2 matching 12 bases. CDR3 length: 14 amino acids. The CDR3 region has the DNA TGTGCCAGTAAGACTAGCGGGAGATACAATAAGCAGTTCTTC. Protein sequence: CASKTSGRYNKQFF.

In the case of this clonotype: The conserved closing phenylalanine or tryptophan is absent in this CDR3, likely reflecting a read error. The chain carries TRBV12-3 or TRBV12-4 and TRBJ2-5, with D hard to call. The V end lost 6 bases, the J end lost 2 bases, and 13 bases lay between the germline ends. This CDR3 has 14 residues. The CDR3 bases are TGTGCCAGCAGCCCATGGGTGGTTCAAGAGACCCAGTACCTC. It specifies CASSPWVVQETQYL.

V and J are TRBV6-6 and TRBJ1-1; D is possibly TRBD1 (6 bases). Looked up from germline, CDR1 is MNHNY and CDR2 is SVGAGI (reference sequence). The CDR3 has 13 amino acids. The ends were cut back, 9 bases at V and 5 bases at J, with 16 bases in the middle. The CDR3 DNA reads as TGTGCCAGGAGTAAAGGGGGGACTACTGAAGCTTTCTTT. Its protein product is CARSKGGTTEAFF.

Concerning this clonotype itself: The CDR3 ends on some other residue instead of the conserved phenylalanine or tryptophan, so this is likely a read error. The chain has TRBV10-2 and TRBJ2-7; tentatively, D is TRBD1 (5 bases). The germline V gene has CDR1 WSHSY and CDR2 SAAADI. The CDR3 consists of 13 residues. The DNA for the CDR3 is TGCGTCAGCAGTGGGGCACTCTACTACGAGCAGTACATC. Translating it yields CVSSGALYYEQYI.

This chain joins TRBV11-2 and TRBJ2-4, with D unclear. V lost 7 bases to trimming and J lost 0 bases, with 13 bases between them. CDR3 length: 15 residues. Germline lookup yields CDR1 SGHAT and CDR2 FQNNGV. The CDR3 nucleotides read TGTGCCAGCACCATCCCGGCGGTAGCCAAAAACATTCAGTACTTC. Translating gives CASTIPAVAKNIQYF.

Comments on this clonotype: Sequence at one end of the junction differs from germline and may be a read error. J is TRBJ2-2 and V is TRBV12-3 or TRBV12-4; TRBD2 agrees at 11 bases. This CDR3 spans 15 amino acids. CDR3 in DNA: TGTGTCAGCACCCTGACTAGCGGGAACACCCGGGAGCTGTTTTTT. As protein: CVSTLTSGNTRELFF.

This clonotype was detected once. An end of the junction does not agree with germline; a read error may underlie this. The chain couples TRBV29-1 to TRBJ2-3, with TRBD2 matching 8 bases. Germline V gene lookup returns CDR1 SQVTM and CDR2 ANQGSEA. The CDR3 is 14 residues long. The CDR3 is CSVGVVGAGDTQFF. In nucleotides, the CDR3 is TGCAGTGTTGGAGTGGTGGGAGCGGGAGATACGCAGTTTTTT.

This sequence joins TRBV29-1 and TRBJ1-1; D ambiguous. The CDR3 extends over 12 amino acids. Germline lookup yields CDR1 SQVTM and CDR2 ANQGSEA. V lost 5 bases and J 1 base, leaving 8 bases between the germline ends. The CDR3 region is CSVHHANTEAFF. The CDR3 nucleotides read TGCAGCGTTCACCATGCGAACACTGAAGCTTTCTTT.

With respect to this clonotype: At one of its ends the junction is not consistent with the germline gene, which may arise from a read error. The chain carries TRBV6-1 and TRBJ2-2, with 10 bases lining up with TRBD1. The V gene's germline CDR1 is MNHNS and CDR2 SASEGT. This CDR3 comprises 17 residues. CDR3 amino acids: CASSLTGGAPNTGELPF. The CDR3 DNA reads TGTGCCAGCAGTTTGACAGGGGGCGCGCCGAACACCGGGGAGCTGCCTTTT.